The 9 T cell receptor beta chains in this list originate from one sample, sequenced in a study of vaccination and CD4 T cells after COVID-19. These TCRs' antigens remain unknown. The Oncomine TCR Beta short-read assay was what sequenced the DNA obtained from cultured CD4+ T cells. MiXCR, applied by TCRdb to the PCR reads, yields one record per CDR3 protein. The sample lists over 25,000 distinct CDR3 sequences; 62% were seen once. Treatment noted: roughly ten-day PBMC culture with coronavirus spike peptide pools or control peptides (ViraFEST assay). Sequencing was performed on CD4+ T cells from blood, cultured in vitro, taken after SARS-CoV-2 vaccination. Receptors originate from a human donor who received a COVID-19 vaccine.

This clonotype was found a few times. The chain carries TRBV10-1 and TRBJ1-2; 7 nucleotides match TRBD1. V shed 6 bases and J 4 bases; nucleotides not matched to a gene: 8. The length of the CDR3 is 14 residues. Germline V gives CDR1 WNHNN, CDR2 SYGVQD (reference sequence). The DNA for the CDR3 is TGCGCCAGCAGCGATCGACAGGGTTCCTATGGCTACACCTTC. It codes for CASSDRQGSYGYTF.

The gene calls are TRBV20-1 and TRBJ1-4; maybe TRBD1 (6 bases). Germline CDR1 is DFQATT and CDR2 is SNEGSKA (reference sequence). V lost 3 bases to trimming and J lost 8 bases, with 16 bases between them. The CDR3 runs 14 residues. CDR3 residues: CSARLTGGGEKLFF. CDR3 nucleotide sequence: TGCAGTGCTAGGTTGACCGGAGGGGGAGAAAAACTGTTTTTT.

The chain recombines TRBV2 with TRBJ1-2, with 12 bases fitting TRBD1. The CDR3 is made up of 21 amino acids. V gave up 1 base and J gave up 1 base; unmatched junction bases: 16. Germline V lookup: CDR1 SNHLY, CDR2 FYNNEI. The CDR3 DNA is TGTGCCAGCAGTGAAGAAGAATGGGGATGGGGACAGGGGGCCTATAACTATGGCTACACCTTC. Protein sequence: CASSEEEWGWGQGAYNYGYTF.

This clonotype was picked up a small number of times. The CDR3 sequence is CASSGQGFLNTEAFF. As DNA, the CDR3 is TGTGCCAGCAGTGGTCAAGGGTTCCTGAACACTGAAGCTTTCTTT. V and J are TRBV25-1 and TRBJ1-1; D gene ambiguous. This CDR3 is built from 15 residues. Trimming stripped 4 bases from V and 0 bases from J, with 12 bases between. Germline CDR1 is MGHDK and CDR2 is SYGVNS.

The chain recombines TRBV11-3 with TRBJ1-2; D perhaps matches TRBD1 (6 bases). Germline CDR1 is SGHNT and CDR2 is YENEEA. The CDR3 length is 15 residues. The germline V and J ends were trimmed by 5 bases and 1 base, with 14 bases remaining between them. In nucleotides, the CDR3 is TGTGCCAGCAGCCCAGGCAGGGGTCTTAACTATGGCTACACCTTC. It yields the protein CASSPGRGLNYGYTF.

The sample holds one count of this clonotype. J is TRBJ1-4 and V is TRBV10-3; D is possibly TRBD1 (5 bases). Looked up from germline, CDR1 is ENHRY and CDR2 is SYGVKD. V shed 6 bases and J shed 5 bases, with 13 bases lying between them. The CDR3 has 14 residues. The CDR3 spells CAIRRGGANEKLFF. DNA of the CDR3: TGTGCCATCAGGCGCGGGGGAGCAAATGAAAAACTGTTTTTT.

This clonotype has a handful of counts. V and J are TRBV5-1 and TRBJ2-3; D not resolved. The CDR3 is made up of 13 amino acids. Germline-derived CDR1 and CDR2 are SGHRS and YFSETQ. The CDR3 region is CATSSPSTDTQYF. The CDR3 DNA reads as TGCGCAACGTCATCTCCGAGCACAGATACGCAGTATTTT.

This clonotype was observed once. CDR3 DNA sequence: TGCAGCGTTGAAGATAGGACTAGCGGGGACACGCCGTGGGAGACCCAGTACTTC. Its translation is CSVEDRTSGDTPWETQYF. V and J are TRBV29-1 and TRBJ2-5, with TRBD2 identical over 12 bases. Per the germline V gene, CDR1 is SQVTM and CDR2 is ANQGSEA. Unmatched junction bases numbered 13, after V lost 0 bases and J lost 5 bases. The CDR3 has 18 amino acids.

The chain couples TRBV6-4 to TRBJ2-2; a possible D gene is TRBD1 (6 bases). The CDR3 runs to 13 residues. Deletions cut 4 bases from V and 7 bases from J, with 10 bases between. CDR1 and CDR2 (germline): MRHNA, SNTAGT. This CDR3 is CASSVSQGGELFF. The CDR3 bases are TGTGCCAGCAGTGTGTCACAGGGCGGGGAGCTGTTTTTT.